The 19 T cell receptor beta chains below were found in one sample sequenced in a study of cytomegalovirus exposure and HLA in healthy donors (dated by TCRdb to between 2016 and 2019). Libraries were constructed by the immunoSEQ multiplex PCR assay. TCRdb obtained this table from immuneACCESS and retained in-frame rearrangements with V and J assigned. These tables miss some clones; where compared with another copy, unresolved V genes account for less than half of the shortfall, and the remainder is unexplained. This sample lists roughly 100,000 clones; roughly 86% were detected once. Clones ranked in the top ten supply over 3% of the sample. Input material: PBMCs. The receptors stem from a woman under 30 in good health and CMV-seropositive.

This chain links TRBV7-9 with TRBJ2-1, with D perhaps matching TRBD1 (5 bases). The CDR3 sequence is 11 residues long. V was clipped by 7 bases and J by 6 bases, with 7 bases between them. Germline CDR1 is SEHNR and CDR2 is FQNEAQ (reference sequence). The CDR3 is CASTQGNEQFF. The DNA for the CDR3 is TGTGCCAGCACCCAGGGCAATGAGCAGTTCTTC.

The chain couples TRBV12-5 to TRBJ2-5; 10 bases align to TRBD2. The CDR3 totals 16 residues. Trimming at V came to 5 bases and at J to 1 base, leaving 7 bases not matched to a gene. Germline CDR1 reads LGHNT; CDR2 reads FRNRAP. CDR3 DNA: TGTGCTAGTGGTCCTACCGGGACTAGCGCCCAAGAGACCCAGTACTTC. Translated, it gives CASGPTGTSAQETQYF.

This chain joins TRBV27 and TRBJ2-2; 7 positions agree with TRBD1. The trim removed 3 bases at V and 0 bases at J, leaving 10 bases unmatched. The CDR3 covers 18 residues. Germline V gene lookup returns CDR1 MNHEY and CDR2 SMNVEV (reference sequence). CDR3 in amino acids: CASSFPRGRGSNTGELFF. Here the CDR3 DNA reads TGTGCCAGCAGTTTCCCCAGAGGCAGGGGGTCGAACACCGGGGAGCTGTTTTTT.

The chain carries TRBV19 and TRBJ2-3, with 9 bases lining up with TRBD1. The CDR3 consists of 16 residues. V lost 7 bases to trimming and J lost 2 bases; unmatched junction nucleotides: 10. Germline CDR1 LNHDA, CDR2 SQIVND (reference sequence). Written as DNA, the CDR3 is TGTGCCAGTACCGATCAGGGGACAGGGATCACAGATACGCAGTATTTT. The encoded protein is CASTDQGTGITDTQYF.

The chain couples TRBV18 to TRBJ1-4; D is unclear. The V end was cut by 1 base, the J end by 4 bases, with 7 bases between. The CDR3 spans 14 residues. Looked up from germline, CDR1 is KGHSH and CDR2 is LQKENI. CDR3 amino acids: CASSPRRVNEKLFF. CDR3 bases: TGTGCCAGCTCACCACGGCGGGTTAATGAAAAACTGTTTTTT.

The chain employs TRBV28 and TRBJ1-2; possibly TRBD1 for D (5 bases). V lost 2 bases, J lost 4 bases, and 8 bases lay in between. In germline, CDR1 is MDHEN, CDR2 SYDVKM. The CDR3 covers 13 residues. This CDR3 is CASSLEGLYGYTF. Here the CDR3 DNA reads TGTGCCAGCAGTTTAGAGGGACTCTATGGCTACACCTTC.

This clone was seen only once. The CDR3 bases are TGTGCCAGCAGTCCCCAGGGAAGACCCTACGAGCAGTACTTC. Protein sequence: CASSPQGRPYEQYF. The V call is TRBV6-5, the J call TRBJ2-7, with TRBD1 as a possible D gene (5 bases). V gave up 5 bases and J gave up 2 bases, with 13 bases separating them. CDR3 length equals 14 residues. CDR1 and CDR2 (germline): MNHEY, SVGAGI.

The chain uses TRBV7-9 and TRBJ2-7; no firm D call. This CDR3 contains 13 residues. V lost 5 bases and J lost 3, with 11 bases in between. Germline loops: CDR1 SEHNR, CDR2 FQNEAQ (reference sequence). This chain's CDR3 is CASSPTGSYEQYF. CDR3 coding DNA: TGTGCCAGCAGCCCGACTGGAAGCTACGAGCAGTACTTC. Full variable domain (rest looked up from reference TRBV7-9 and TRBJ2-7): DTGVSQNPRHKITKRGQNVTFRCDPISEHNRLYWYRQTLGQGPEFLTYFQNEAQLEKSRLLSDRFSAERPKGSFSTLEIQRTEQGDSAMYLCASSPTGSYEQYFGPGTRLTVT.

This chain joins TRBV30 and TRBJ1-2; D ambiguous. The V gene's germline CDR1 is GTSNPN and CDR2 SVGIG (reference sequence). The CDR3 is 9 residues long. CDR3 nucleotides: TGTGGGGGAGGGAATGGCTACACCTTC. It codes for CGGGNGYTF.

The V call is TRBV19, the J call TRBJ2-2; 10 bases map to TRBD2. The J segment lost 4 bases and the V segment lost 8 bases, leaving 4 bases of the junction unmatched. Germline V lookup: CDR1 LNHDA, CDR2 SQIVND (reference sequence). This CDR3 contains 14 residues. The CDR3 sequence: CASSSGRGTGELFF. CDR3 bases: TGTGCCAGTTCGAGCGGGAGGGGCACCGGGGAGCTGTTTTTT.

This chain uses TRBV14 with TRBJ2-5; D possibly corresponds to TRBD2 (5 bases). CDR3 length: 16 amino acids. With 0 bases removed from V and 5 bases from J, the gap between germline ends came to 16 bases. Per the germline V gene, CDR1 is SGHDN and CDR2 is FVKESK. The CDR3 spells CASSQDGWTGRETQYF. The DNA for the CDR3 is TGTGCCAGCAGCCAAGATGGGTGGACGGGAAGGGAGACCCAGTACTTC.

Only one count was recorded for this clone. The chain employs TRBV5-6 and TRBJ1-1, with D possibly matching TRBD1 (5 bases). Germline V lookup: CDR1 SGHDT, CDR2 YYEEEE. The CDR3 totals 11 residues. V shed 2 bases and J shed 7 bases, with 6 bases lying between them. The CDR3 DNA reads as TGTGCCAGCAGCTTCGACAGTGAAGCTTTCTTT. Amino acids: CASSFDSEAFF.

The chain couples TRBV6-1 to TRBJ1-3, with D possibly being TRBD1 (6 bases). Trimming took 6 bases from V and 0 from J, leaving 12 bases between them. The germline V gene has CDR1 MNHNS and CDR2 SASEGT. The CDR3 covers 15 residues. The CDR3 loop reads CASRRLGGSGNTIYF. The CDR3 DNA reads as TGTGCCAGCAGGCGGTTAGGGGGCTCTGGAAACACCATATATTTT.

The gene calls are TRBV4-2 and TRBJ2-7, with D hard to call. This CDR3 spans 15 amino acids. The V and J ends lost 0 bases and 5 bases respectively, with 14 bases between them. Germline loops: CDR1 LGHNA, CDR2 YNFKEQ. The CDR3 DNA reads TGTGCCAGCAGCCAAGATCCCACTCCTAGGAACGAGCAGTACTTC. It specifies CASSQDPTPRNEQYF.

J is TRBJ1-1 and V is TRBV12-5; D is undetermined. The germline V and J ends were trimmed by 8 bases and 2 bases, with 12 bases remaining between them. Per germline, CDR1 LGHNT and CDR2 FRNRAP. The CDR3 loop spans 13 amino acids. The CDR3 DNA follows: TGTGCTAGTCAGTCTGGGCTTAACACTGAAGCTTTCTTT. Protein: CASQSGLNTEAFF. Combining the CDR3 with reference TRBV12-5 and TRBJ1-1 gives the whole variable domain DARVTQTPRHKVTEMGQEVTMRCQPILGHNTVFWYRQTMMQGLELLAYFRNRAPLDDSGMPKDRFSAEMPDATLATLKIQPSEPRDSAVYFCASQSGLNTEAFFGQGTRLTVV.

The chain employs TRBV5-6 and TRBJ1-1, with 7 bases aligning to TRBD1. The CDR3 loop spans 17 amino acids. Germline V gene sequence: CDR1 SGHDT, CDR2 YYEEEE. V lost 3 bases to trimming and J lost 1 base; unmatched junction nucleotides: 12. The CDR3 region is CASSYSQGRYGNTEAFF. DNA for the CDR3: TGTGCCAGCAGCTACTCACAGGGGCGCTACGGGAACACTGAAGCTTTCTTT.

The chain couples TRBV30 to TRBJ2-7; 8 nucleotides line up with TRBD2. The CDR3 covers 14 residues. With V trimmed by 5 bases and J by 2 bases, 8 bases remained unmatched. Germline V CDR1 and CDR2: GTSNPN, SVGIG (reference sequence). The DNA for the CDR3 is TGTGCCTGGGGAGTAGCGGGGTTCCCCTACGAGCAGTACTTC. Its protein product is CAWGVAGFPYEQYF.

The CDR3 DNA is TGTGCCAGCAGTGTACAGGGGGCCCCCTACGAGCAGTACTTC. This translates into CASSVQGAPYEQYF. The V call is TRBV2, the J call TRBJ2-7; 9 positions agree with TRBD1. Trimming at V came to 4 bases and at J to 2 bases, leaving 3 bases not matched to a gene. Germline V gene lookup returns CDR1 SNHLY and CDR2 FYNNEI. The CDR3 consists of 14 residues.

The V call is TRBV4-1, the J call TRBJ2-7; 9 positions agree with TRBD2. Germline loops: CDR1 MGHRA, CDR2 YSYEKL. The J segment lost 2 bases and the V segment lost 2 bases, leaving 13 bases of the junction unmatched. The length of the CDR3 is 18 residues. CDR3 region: CASSQWGYLTSGAYEQYF. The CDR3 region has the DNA TGCGCCAGCAGCCAATGGGGGTACCTGACTAGCGGTGCCTACGAGCAGTACTTC.